This T cell receptor (beta chain) was sequenced during a study of blood T cell repertoires in COVID-19 (dated by TCRdb to about 2020). About the study as a whole: The collaborator samples originated in the United States, Italy and Spain and spanned the acute and convalescent phases of COVID-19. A freely available public database, intended as a resource for researchers studying the immune response to SARS-CoV-2, is where the repertoires were released. Where available, HLA class I and class II types were taken from metadata supplied by the sample provider and were not determined by assay-based typing. The material from the prospective study consisted of cDNA or gDNA derived from T cells, B-cell-depleted T cells, or PBMCs. The dataset comprised deeply sampled blood TCRbeta repertoires from subjects exposed to, actively infected with, or recovered from COVID-19. The samples were drawn from the first 160 participants of the ongoing ImmuneRACE study and from 950 to 1,500 subjects provided by 6 global collaborators. Sample metadata almost always included a de-identified subject ID, COVID-19 status, age in years and sex. Study-wide conclusions, independent of this receptor: The quantity of clinical and demographic metadata differed by source and by participant and was supplied without curation.

From V the trimming removes 6 bases and from J it removes 3 bases, while the gene matches leave 7 bases of the junction unaccounted for. The CDR3 holds 14 amino acids from the cysteine to the phenylalanine. Of the read, only the CDR3 DNA is kept; its 42 bases are in frame from base 1. The germline V gene (reference sequence) yields LNHDA for CDR1 and SQIVND for CDR2. TCRbeta CDR3 regions were amplified from genomic DNA by means of the immunoSEQ Assay, a bias-controlled multiplex PCR. Per the original workflow: The number of nucleated cells in each sample was estimated by amplification of reference gene primers within the assay. To quantify the absolute abundance of each unique TCRbeta CDR3 rearrangement, sequence reads were collapsed and filtered. Productive Simpson clonality was computed per sample as the square root of Simpson's diversity index over productive rearrangements. In its TCRdb copy, this immuneACCESS table keeps in-frame sequences only and misses some clones. Where compared with another copy, unresolved V genes explain less than half of these, and the others have no known cause. Clone size and V and J calls were adopted from that table, with D and trimming inferred from the DNA. Present in this sample are about 250,000 clones, 65% to 85% of which were seen just once. Clones ranked in the top ten supply less than 2% of the sample.

Worth noting for this clone: Its cognate antigen has yet to be identified. Base qualities were left out, and no much larger clone turns up one base away.

A second Seattle source provided samples from volunteer blood donors who had recovered from COVID-19. Collaborating institutions collected whole blood in K2EDTA tubes following their own protocols. For TCRbeta analysis, collaborator samples were shipped as frozen whole blood, as isolated PBMCs, or as DNA extracted from either sample type. This clonotype originated in a woman between 40 and 55 years old who had recovered from COVID-19. The specimen sequenced was peripheral blood. The chain is assembled from TRBV19 and TRBJ2-7, with 8 central nucleotides matching TRBD2. The DNA reads TGTGCCAGTAGGGAAGCGGGGGATGTCTACGAGCAGTACTTC. Its translation reads: CASREAGDVYEQYF.